These T cell receptor beta chains were read from a single sample in a study of T cell responses to AZD1222 COVID-19 vaccine. Data came from immunoSEQ multiplex PCR; TCRdb stores just in-frame clones and leaves some out. The table lists 150,000 to 200,000 clones, around 93% of them singletons. The specimen was peripheral blood, collected on day 0 of AZD1222 vaccination. The source of these receptors is an adult in good health. Both conserved end residues are trimmed from each CDR3.

V gene	J gene	CDR3 protein
TRBV28	TRBJ2-3	ASWSPGDTDTQY
TRBV5-4	TRBJ1-2	ASSLGGVALGYGYT
TRBV5-1	TRBJ2-3	ASSLPGIPSTDTQY
TRBV6-5	TRBJ1-5	ASSAGQGGNQPQH
TRBV7-8	TRBJ2-3	ASSQFSGQMGTDTQY
TRBV13	TRBJ1-1	ASSLGRGATEAF
TRBV13	TRBJ1-3	ASSLDPISGNTIY
TRBV7-2	TRBJ2-6	ASSSLDRGPGANVLT
TRBV27	TRBJ2-1	ASIPGTGVYNEQF
TRBV29-1	TRBJ1-1	SVRMGPFEAF
TRBV3-1/TRBV3-2	TRBJ2-5	ASSQERARETQY
TRBV5-1	TRBJ2-3	ASSFETPTDTQY
TRBV28	TRBJ1-1	ASSGQGFTEAF
TRBV24-1	TRBJ2-2	ATSDPGGPSPGELF
TRBV6-4	TRBJ2-1	ASSNEGSSYNEQF
TRBV27	TRBJ1-1	ASSGRASLRTEAF
TRBV7-9	TRBJ2-3	ASSPGTSVDTQY
TRBV30	TRBJ1-6	AWDRDNSPLH
TRBV3-1/TRBV3-2	TRBJ1-2	ASSPRQEGAEGYT
TRBV27	TRBJ1-5	ASSLIEGMSNQPQH
TRBV30	TRBJ1-6	AWVVQAGSPLH
TRBV15	TRBJ1-5	ATSRDPGSNQPQH
TRBV19	TRBJ1-2	ASSTGTGTGYT
TRBV27	TRBJ1-5	ASSLSGNNQPQH
TRBV5-5	TRBJ2-7	ASSLGQMSYEQY
TRBV6-5	TRBJ2-3	ASRTPGTDTQY
TRBV30	TRBJ1-2	AWSSGAYGYT
TRBV12-5	TRBJ2-1	ASAQGLISYNEQF
TRBV7-6	TRBJ2-7	ASSLAGGGSYEQY
TRBV4-1	TRBJ2-7	ASSPREAYEQY
TRBV19	TRBJ1-6	ASSAGVGSPLH
TRBV6-5	TRBJ1-5	ASSSLGGKSNQPQH
TRBV5-1	TRBJ2-2	ASSLGGARGSGELF
TRBV20-1	TRBJ2-7	SASWAPGGSYEQY
TRBV3-1/TRBV3-2	TRBJ2-7	ASSQELAGGSHEQY
TRBV6-6	TRBJ1-5	ASSYQERDNQPQH
TRBV27	TRBJ2-7	ASSYHLRGVPYEQY
TRBV19	TRBJ2-1	ASIPSGSYEQF
TRBV12-3/TRBV12-4	TRBJ1-3	ASSFADTIY
TRBV30	TRBJ2-7	AWSAIYEQY
TRBV7-9	TRBJ2-7	ASSKWGGDEQY
TRBV28	TRBJ1-5	ASSLSYSNQPQH
TRBV5-1	TRBJ2-7	ASSWGHGGGSYEQY
TRBV11-3	TRBJ2-1	ASSLDAGVRREQF
TRBV9	TRBJ2-3	ASSVAQFSDTQY
TRBV7-8	TRBJ2-7	ASSRGPYEQY
TRBV7-3	TRBJ1-1	ASKGANTEAF
TRBV9	TRBJ1-2	ASSVGQTNYGYT
TRBV27	TRBJ1-5	ASSVQTGWQPQH
TRBV27	TRBJ2-5	ASSLTSGRAIQH
TRBV30	TRBJ1-1	AWSRGGPAGTEAF